The next 24 T cell receptor beta chains were all read from a single sample in a study of blood T cell repertoires in COVID-19. Profiling relied on immunoSEQ multiplex PCR, and the TCRdb table lists in-frame clones only, not all of them. The sample has a few hundred thousand clones, 80% to 90% seen once. Material: PBMCs or T cells enriched from blood (not recorded which). These receptors all come from a man aged 25 to 40 who had recovered from COVID-19.

The genes are TRBV9 and TRBJ2-1; 8 nucleotides match TRBD2. The CDR3 runs to 18 residues. Germline trimming cut 0 bases from V and 5 bases from J; bases unmatched to any gene: 13. CDR1 is SGDLS, CDR2 YYNGEE, per germline. CDR3 DNA: TGTGCCAGCAGCGTAGAAGGTATCTGGCGGGGGGCCGACAATGAGCAGTTCTTC. Protein sequence: CASSVEGIWRGADNEQFF.

The J gene is TRBJ1-3, the V gene TRBV29-1; a weak D match, TRBD1 (6 bases). The germline V gene encodes CDR1 SQVTM and CDR2 ANQGSEA. CDR3 size: 13 residues. V was pared by 6 bases and J by 1 base, with 10 bases between. For the CDR3, the DNA is TGCAGCGTATTAGGACAGTCTGGAAACACCATATATTTT. It yields the protein CSVLGQSGNTIYF.

This chain links TRBV11-3 with TRBJ2-1; D is possibly TRBD2 (6 bases). V gave up 2 bases and J gave up 9 bases, with 11 bases separating them. The CDR3 has 13 amino acids. Germline V gives CDR1 SGHNT, CDR2 YENEEA. CDR3 nucleotide sequence: TGTGCCAGCAGCTTAAGGAAGGGACTTGAGCAGTTCTTC. This gives the protein CASSLRKGLEQFF.

The chain combines TRBV11-2 with TRBJ1-2, with 7 positions matching TRBD1. The length of the CDR3 is 19 residues. The V gene end was trimmed by 5 bases and the J gene end by 2 bases; junction bases not matched to a gene: 20. CDR1 and CDR2 (germline): SGHAT, FQNNGV. The CDR3 here is CASSQSRWEERGLNYGYTF. The DNA for the CDR3 is TGTGCCAGCAGCCAGTCCCGTTGGGAAGAAAGGGGGCTAAACTATGGCTACACCTTC.

This clone was detected only once. The V and J genes are TRBV18 and TRBJ2-6; no firm D call. The CDR3 is 17 amino acids. CDR1 and CDR2 (germline): KGHSH, LQKENI. V was pared by 4 bases and J by 0 bases, with 13 bases between. CDR3 sequence reads: CASSQSDMASGANVLTF. The CDR3 DNA reads as TGTGCCAGCTCACAATCTGATATGGCCTCTGGGGCCAACGTCCTGACTTTC.

The chain employs TRBV12-3 or TRBV12-4 and TRBJ1-6; a possible D gene is TRBD1 (5 bases). CDR3 size: 13 residues. V was pared by 6 bases and J by 8 bases, with 11 bases between. The CDR3 loop is CASSPAGHSPLHF. CDR3 coding DNA: TGTGCCAGCAGCCCGGCGGGGCATTCACCCCTCCACTTT.

V gene TRBV25-1 combines with J gene TRBJ1-2, with TRBD1 identical over 7 bases. The CDR3 runs to 18 residues. Germline loops: CDR1 MGHDK, CDR2 SYGVNS. Germline trimming cut 1 base from V and 0 bases from J; bases unmatched to any gene: 11. The CDR3 DNA sequence: TGTGCCAGCAGTGAATTACGTTTGGGGACAGAGACTAACTATGGCTACACCTTC. Protein product: CASSELRLGTETNYGYTF.

The chain combines TRBV5-4 with TRBJ1-2, with TRBD1 matching 8 bases. The V and J ends lost 3 bases and 5 bases, in that order; junction bases with no gene match: 9. CDR1 and CDR2 (germline): SGHNT, YYREEE (reference sequence). This CDR3 comprises 15 residues. DNA for the CDR3: TGTGCCAGCAGCTGGCCGGTTGGACAGGGATATGGCTACACCTTC. Its protein is CASSWPVGQGYGYTF.

This chain uses TRBV2 with TRBJ2-2, with 8 bases fitting TRBD2. This CDR3 has 17 amino acids. Trimming took 5 bases from V and 4 from J; bases not matched to a gene: 12. Germline V gene lookup returns CDR1 SNHLY and CDR2 FYNNEI. The CDR3 region is CASSPLAAGDLTGELFF. In DNA, the CDR3 is TGTGCCAGCAGTCCCCTTGCAGCGGGGGACCTCACCGGGGAGCTGTTTTTT.

The chain joins TRBV19 to TRBJ1-1; D remains unclear. Trimming took 5 bases from V and 5 from J, leaving 12 bases between them. Per the germline V gene, CDR1 is LNHDA and CDR2 is SQIVND (reference sequence). CDR3 length equals 13 residues. The CDR3 sequence is CASSFGERTEAFF. CDR3 sequence (DNA): TGTGCCAGTAGTTTCGGGGAGAGGACTGAAGCTTTCTTT.

The chain is built from TRBV4-2 and TRBJ2-7; 12 positions match TRBD2. This CDR3 region has 17 residues. V lost 4 bases, J lost 4 bases, and 11 bases stayed unmatched. Germline V gene sequence: CDR1 LGHNA, CDR2 YNFKEQ. The CDR3 region is CASSRLGAGTSGYEQYF. The CDR3 DNA is TGTGCCAGCAGCCGGTTGGGGGCTGGGACTAGCGGGTACGAGCAGTACTTC.

The chain recombines TRBV10-3 with TRBJ1-6, with 7 nucleotides matching TRBD1. V lost 3 bases and J lost 10; bases outside the gene matches: 12. CDR1 is ENHRY, CDR2 SYGVKD, per germline. This CDR3 spans 16 amino acids. CDR3 in amino acids: CAISDKGARLGSPLHF. CDR3 nucleotides: TGTGCCATCAGTGATAAGGGGGCGAGACTTGGCTCACCCCTCCACTTT.

This chain links TRBV6-1 with TRBJ2-5; possible D gene TRBD2, 7 bases. Germline lookup yields CDR1 MNHNS and CDR2 SASEGT. The CDR3 sequence is 16 residues long. Trimming stripped 3 bases from V and 4 bases from J, with 18 bases between. DNA for the CDR3: TGTGCCAGCAGTGAGGGAAGCGCAGGGGAGGGAGAGACCCAGTACTTC. Amino acids: CASSEGSAGEGETQYF.

For the CDR3, the DNA is TGTGCCAGTCGGATTCCAGGGGGCGAGGAAGCTTTCTTT. Translation: CASRIPGGEEAFF. The chain carries TRBV27 and TRBJ1-1; 8 bases fit TRBD1. After removal of 9 bases from V and 8 bases from J, the junction contained 11 bases not matched to a gene. The CDR3 consists of 13 residues. Germline V lookup: CDR1 MNHEY, CDR2 SMNVEV (reference sequence).

J is TRBJ1-2 and V is TRBV6-1; D uncertain. Germline CDR1 is MNHNS and CDR2 is SASEGT. V was trimmed by 3 bases and J by 7 bases, leaving 18 bases between them. CDR3 length: 15 residues. In DNA form, the CDR3 reads TGTGCCAGCAGTGACAGCGTGTATAGTCATGGTGGCTACACCTTC. Translation gives CASSDSVYSHGGYTF.

This chain links TRBV20-1 with TRBJ1-6; D gene ambiguous. The V and J ends lost 3 bases and 3 bases respectively, with 6 bases between them. In germline, CDR1 is DFQATT, CDR2 SNEGSKA (reference sequence). The CDR3 is made up of 13 amino acids. The CDR3 spells CSASRSYNSPLHF. For the CDR3, the DNA is TGCAGTGCTAGTCGCAGCTATAATTCACCCCTCCACTTT.

The J gene is TRBJ1-2, the V gene TRBV6-5, with D tentatively TRBD1 (6 bases). The ends were cut back, 6 bases at V and 4 bases at J, with 12 bases in the middle. CDR3 length: 13 amino acids. Germline V lookup: CDR1 MNHEY, CDR2 SVGAGI. CDR3 region: CASSNGGPYGYTF. The CDR3, as DNA: TGTGCCAGCAGCAACGGGGGGCCCTATGGCTACACCTTC.

This clone was detected once. DNA for the CDR3: TGTGCCAGCAGCGTAGGAGAGGGCGCCGGATCCTACGAGCAGTACTTC. This encodes CASSVGEGAGSYEQYF. The chain uses TRBV9 and TRBJ2-7; tentative D call: TRBD2 (5 bases). The CDR3 loop spans 16 amino acids. Trimming cost V 0 bases and J 1 base, with 14 bases left between them. The germline V gene encodes CDR1 SGDLS and CDR2 YYNGEE. Full variable domain (remainder filled in from reference TRBV9 and TRBJ2-7): DSGVTQTPKHLITATGQRVTLRCSPRSGDLSVYWYQQSLDQGLQFLIQYYNGEERAKGNILERFSAQQFPDLHSELNLSSLELGDSALYFCASSVGEGAGSYEQYFGPGTRLTVT.

The V gene is TRBV10-3, the J gene TRBJ1-2, with 8 bases matching TRBD1. Germline loops: CDR1 ENHRY, CDR2 SYGVKD. The V and J ends lost 3 bases and 4 bases, in that order; junction bases with no gene match: 1. This CDR3 spans 13 amino acids. In DNA form, the CDR3 reads TGTGCCATCAGTGACGGACAGGGCTATGGCTACACCTTC. Its protein is CAISDGQGYGYTF.

This chain joins TRBV5-1 and TRBJ1-5; D call uncertain. The CDR3 has 15 residues. The germline CDR1 and CDR2 sequences are SGHRS and YFSETQ. The V and J ends lost 4 bases and 2 bases respectively, with 13 bases between them. CDR3: CASSPAPGGNQPQHF. The CDR3, as DNA: TGCGCCAGCAGCCCAGCCCCGGGTGGCAATCAGCCCCAGCATTTT.

The chain recombines TRBV7-9 with TRBJ1-4; D is unresolved. In germline, CDR1 is SEHNR, CDR2 FQNEAQ (reference sequence). Trimming took off 5 bases at V and 0 bases at J, with 10 bases between the two ends. The CDR3 extends over 15 amino acids. The CDR3 nucleotides are TGTGCCAGCAGCCCGCGGAGTTCAACTAATGAAAAACTGTTTTTT. Protein product: CASSPRSSTNEKLFF.

This rearrangement joins TRBV3-1 (or the pseudogene TRBV3-2) to TRBJ2-3; D not certain. Per germline, CDR1 LGHDT and CDR2 YNNKEL (reference sequence). There are 17 residues in the CDR3. Trimming removed 0 bases at V and 1 base at J, with 14 bases between. CDR3 nucleotides: TGTGCCAGCAGCCAAGAACGTCTAGTGTGGGGCACAGATACGCAGTATTTT. Its protein is CASSQERLVWGTDTQYF.

This chain joins TRBV5-4 and TRBJ1-1, with TRBD1 identical over 7 bases. Germline trimming cut 2 bases from V and 5 bases from J; bases unmatched to any gene: 12. The germline CDR1 and CDR2 sequences are SGHNT and YYREEE (reference sequence). The CDR3 spans 16 residues. In nucleotides, the CDR3 is TGTGCCAGCAGCTTACAGGGGAGCCGGGGGGGGACTGAAGCTTTCTTT. Translation gives CASSLQGSRGGTEAFF. The variable domain in full, completed from reference TRBV5-4 and TRBJ1-1, reads ETGVTQSPTHLIKTRGQQVTLRCSSQSGHNTVSWYQQALGQGPQFIFQYYREEENGRGNFPPRFSGLQFPNYSSELNVNALELDDSALYLCASSLQGSRGGTEAFFGQGTRLTVV.

This rearrangement joins TRBV18 to TRBJ2-1; 8 bases are shared with TRBD1. Trimming cost V 3 bases and J 5 bases; bases outside gene matches: 6. The CDR3 covers 15 residues. The germline gives CDR1 KGHSH, CDR2 LQKENI. The CDR3: CASSPLGQVNNEQFF. Here the CDR3 DNA reads TGTGCCAGCTCACCTTTGGGACAGGTCAACAATGAGCAGTTCTTC.